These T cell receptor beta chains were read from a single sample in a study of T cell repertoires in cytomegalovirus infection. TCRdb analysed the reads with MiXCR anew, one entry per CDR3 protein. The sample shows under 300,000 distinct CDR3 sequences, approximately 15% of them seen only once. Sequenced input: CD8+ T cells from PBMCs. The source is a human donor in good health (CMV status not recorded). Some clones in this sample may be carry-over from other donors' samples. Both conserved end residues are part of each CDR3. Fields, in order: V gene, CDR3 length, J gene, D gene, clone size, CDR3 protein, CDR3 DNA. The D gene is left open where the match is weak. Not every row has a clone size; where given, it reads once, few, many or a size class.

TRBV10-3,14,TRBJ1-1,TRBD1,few,CAIRWDRFNTEAFF,TGTGCCATCAGATGGGACAGATTTAACACTGAAGCTTTCTTT
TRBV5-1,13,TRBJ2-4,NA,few,CASSLGSASQLHF,TGCGCCAGCAGCTTGGGATCGGCATCTCAGTTGCACTTC
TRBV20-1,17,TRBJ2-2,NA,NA,CSARDSSEAIAPGELFF,TGCAGTGCTAGAGATAGCTCGGAGGCGATTGCCCCCGGGGAGCTGTTTTTT
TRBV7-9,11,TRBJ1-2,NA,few,CASSGRAGYTF,TGTGCCAGCTCCGGGCGTGCCGGCTACACCTTC
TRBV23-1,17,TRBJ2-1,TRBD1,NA,CASTRHGQGNSYNEQFF,TGCGCCAGCACCCGACATGGACAGGGCAACTCCTACAATGAGCAGTTCTTC
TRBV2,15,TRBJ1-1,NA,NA,CASSEAATEIAEAFF,TGTGCCAGCAGTGAAGCGGCGACAGAAATCGCTGAAGCTTTCTTT
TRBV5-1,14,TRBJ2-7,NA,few,CASSLALGAYEQYF,TGCGCCAGCAGCTTGGCCCTTGGCGCCTACGAGCAGTACTTC
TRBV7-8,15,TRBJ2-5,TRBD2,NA,CASSLGTSYQETQYF,TGTGCCAGCAGCCTAGGGACTAGTTACCAAGAGACCCAGTACTTC
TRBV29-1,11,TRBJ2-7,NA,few,CSVEVRSKQYF,TGCAGCGTTGAGGTCCGATCAAAGCAGTACTTC
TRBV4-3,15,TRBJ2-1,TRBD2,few,CASSQEGSGVGEQFF,TGCGCCAGCAGCCAAGAAGGTAGCGGGGTGGGTGAGCAGTTCTTC
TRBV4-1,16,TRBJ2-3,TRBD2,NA,CASSQALLAYTDTQYF,TGCGCCAGCAGCCAAGCCCTACTAGCGTACACAGATACGCAGTATTTT
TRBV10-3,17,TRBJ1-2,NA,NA,CAISESSGASGNYGYTF,TGTGCCATCAGTGAGTCGTCGGGCGCCTCGGGGAACTATGGCTACACCTTC
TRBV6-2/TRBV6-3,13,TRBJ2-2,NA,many,CASSSAPHSELFF,TGTGCCAGCAGTTCCGCCCCTCATTCGGAGCTGTTTTTT
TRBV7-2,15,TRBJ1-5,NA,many,CASSLAGEGNQPQHF,TGTGCCAGCAGCTTAGCGGGTGAAGGCAATCAGCCCCAGCATTTT
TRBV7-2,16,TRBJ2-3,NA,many,CASSLGTTTSTDTQYF,TGTGCCAGCAGCTTAGGCACGACAACTAGCACAGATACGCAGTATTTT
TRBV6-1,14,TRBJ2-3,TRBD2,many,CASTSGGNTDTQYF,TGTGCCAGCACCAGCGGGGGAAACACAGATACGCAGTATTTT